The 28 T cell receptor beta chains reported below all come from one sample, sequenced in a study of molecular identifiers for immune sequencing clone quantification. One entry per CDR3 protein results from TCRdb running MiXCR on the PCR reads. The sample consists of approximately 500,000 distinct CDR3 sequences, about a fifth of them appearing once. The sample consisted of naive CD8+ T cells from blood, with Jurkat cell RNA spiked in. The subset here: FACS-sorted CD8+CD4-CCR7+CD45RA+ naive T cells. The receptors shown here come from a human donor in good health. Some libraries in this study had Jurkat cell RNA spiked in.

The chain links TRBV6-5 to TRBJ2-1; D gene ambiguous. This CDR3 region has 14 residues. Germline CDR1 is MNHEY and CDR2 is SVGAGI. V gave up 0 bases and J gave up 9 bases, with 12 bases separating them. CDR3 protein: CASSYSPSVGEQFF. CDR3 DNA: TGTGCCAGCAGTTACTCTCCCAGTGTCGGTGAGCAGTTCTTC.

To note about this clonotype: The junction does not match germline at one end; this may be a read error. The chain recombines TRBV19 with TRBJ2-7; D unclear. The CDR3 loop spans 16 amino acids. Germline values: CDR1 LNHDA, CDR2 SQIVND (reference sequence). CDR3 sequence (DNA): TGCGCCAGTAGTCCGGCTTTGAGTAGCAATGTCTACGAGCAGTACTTC. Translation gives CASSPALSSNVYEQYF. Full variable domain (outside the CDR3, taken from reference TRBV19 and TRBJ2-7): DGGITQSPKYLFRKEGQNVTLSCEQNLNHDAMYWYRQDPGQGLRLIYYSQIVNDFQKGDIAEGYSVSREKKESFPLTVTSAQKNPTAFYLCASSPALSSNVYEQYFGPGTRLTVT.

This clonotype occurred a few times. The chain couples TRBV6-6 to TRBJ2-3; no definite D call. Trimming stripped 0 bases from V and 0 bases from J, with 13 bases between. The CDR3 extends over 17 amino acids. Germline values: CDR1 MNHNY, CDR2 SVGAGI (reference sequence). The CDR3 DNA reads TGTGCCAGCAGTTACTCCCCGACGGTGTCTAGCACAGATACGCAGTATTTT. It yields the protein CASSYSPTVSSTDTQYF.

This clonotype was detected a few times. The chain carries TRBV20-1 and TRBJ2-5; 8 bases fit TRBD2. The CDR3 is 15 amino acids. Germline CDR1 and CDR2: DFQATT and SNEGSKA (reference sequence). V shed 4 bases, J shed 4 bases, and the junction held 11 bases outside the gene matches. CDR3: CSATGTRRFGETQYF. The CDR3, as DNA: TGCAGTGCTACCGGGACTAGACGGTTCGGAGAGACCCAGTACTTC.

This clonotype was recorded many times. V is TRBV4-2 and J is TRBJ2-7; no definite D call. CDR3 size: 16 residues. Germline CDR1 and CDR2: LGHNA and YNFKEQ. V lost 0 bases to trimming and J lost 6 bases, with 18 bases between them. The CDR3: CASSQDLGAMSVEQYF. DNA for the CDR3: TGTGCCAGCAGCCAAGATTTAGGAGCAATGTCGGTCGAGCAGTACTTC.

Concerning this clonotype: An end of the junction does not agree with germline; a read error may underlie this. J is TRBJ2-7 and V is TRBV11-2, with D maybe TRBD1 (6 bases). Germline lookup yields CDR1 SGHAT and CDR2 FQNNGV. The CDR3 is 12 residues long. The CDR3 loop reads CAGSLGGKEQYF. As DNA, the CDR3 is TGTGCCGGCAGCTTAGGGGGTAAGGAGCAGTACTTC.

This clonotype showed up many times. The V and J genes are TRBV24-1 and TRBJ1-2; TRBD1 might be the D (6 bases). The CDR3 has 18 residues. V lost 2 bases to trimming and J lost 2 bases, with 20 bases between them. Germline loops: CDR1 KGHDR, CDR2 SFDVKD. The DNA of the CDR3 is TGTGCCACCAGTGATTCGGCTCGGATGGACAGAGAAAACTATGGCTACACCTTC. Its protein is CATSDSARMDRENYGYTF.

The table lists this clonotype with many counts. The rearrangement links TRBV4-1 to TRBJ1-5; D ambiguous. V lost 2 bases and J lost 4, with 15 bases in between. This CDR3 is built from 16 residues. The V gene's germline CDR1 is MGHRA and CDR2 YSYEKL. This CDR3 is CASSQMIGQLNQPQHF. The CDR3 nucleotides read TGCGCCAGCAGCCAAATGATAGGGCAGTTAAATCAGCCCCAGCATTTT.

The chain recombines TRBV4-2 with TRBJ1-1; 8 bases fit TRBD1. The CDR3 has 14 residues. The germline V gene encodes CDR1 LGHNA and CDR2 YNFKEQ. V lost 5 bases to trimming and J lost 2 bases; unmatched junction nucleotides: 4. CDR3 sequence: CASSDRGYNTEAFF. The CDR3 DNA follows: TGTGCCAGCAGCGACAGGGGTTATAACACTGAAGCTTTCTTT.

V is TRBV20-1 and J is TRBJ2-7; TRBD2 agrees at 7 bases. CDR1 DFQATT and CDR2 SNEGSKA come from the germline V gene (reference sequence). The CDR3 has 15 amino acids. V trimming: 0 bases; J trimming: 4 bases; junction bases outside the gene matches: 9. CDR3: CSARDFPSGEYEQYF. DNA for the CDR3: TGCAGTGCTAGAGATTTTCCTAGCGGCGAATACGAGCAGTACTTC.

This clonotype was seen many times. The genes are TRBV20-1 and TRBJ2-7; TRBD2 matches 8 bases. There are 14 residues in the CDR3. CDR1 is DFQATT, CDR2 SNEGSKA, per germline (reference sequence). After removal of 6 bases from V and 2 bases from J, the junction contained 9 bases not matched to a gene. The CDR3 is CSAPGLVDAYEQYF. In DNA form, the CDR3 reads TGCAGTGCCCCGGGACTAGTTGATGCCTACGAGCAGTACTTC.

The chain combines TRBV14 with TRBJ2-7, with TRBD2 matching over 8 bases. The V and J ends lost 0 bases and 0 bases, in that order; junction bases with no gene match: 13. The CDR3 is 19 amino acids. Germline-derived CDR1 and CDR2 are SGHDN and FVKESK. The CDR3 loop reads CASSQDIGGGRFSSYEQYF. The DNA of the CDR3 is TGTGCCAGCAGCCAAGACATCGGGGGGGGGCGTTTTTCCTCCTACGAGCAGTACTTC.

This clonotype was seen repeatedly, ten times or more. This CDR3 reads CATSARTGEADTQYF. The CDR3 region has the DNA TGTGCCACCAGCGCCCGGACAGGGGAGGCAGATACGCAGTATTTT. V usage is TRBV24-1 and J usage is TRBJ2-3; 9 bases match TRBD1. CDR3 length: 15 amino acids. V shed 7 bases, J shed 4 bases, and the junction held 8 bases outside the gene matches. Germline CDR1 is KGHDR and CDR2 is SFDVKD.

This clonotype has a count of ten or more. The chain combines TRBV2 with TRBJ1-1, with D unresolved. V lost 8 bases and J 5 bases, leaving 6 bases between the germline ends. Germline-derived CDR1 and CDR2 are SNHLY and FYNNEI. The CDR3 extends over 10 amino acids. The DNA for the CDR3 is TGTGCCAGCGTGGAGACTGAAGCTTTCTTT. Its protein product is CASVETEAFF.

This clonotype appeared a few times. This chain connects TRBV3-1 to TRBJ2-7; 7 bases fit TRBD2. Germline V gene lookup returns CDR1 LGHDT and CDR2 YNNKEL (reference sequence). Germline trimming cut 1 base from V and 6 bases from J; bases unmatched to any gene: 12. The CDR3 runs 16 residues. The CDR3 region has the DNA TGTGCCAGCAGCCAAGGGGTAGGACTAGTTGCTGGCGAGCAGTACTTC. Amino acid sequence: CASSQGVGLVAGEQYF.

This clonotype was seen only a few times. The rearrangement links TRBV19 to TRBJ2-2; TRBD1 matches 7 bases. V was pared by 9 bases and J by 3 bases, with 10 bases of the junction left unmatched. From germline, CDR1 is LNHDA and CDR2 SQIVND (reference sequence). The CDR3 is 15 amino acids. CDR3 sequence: CASSPWDSDTGELFF. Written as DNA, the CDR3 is TGTGCCAGCAGCCCCTGGGACAGCGACACCGGGGAGCTGTTTTTT.

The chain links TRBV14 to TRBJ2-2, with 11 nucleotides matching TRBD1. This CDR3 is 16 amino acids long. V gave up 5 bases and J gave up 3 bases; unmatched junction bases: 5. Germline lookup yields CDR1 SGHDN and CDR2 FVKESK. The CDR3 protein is CASSERTGGYTGELFF. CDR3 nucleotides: TGTGCCAGCAGCGAAAGGACAGGGGGCTACACCGGGGAGCTGTTTTTT.

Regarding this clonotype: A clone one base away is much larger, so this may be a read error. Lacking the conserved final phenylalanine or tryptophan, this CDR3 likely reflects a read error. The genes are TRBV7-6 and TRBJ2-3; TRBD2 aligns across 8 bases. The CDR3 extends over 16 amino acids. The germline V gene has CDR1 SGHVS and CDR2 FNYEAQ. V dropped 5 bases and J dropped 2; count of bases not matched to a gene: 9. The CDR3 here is CASSHFVAGLTDTQYL. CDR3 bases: TGTGCCAGCAGCCATTTCGTAGCGGGACTCACAGATACGCAGTATCTT.

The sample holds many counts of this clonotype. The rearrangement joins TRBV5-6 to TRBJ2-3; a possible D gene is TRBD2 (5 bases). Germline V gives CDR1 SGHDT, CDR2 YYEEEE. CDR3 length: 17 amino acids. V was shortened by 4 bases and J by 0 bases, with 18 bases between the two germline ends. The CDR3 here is CASSPPPGSPSTDTQYF. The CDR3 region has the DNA TGTGCCAGCAGCCCCCCCCCGGGATCGCCTAGCACAGATACGCAGTATTTT.

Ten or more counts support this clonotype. The CDR3 DNA follows: TGTGCCAGCAGCAGAGGGACAGGGGGCTCTGGGGCCAACGTCCTGACTTTC. Protein sequence: CASSRGTGGSGANVLTF. The gene calls are TRBV11-2 and TRBJ2-6; 11 bases are shared with TRBD1. With V trimmed by 5 bases and J by 0 bases, 3 bases remained unmatched. The CDR3 spans 17 residues. CDR1 and CDR2 (germline): SGHAT, FQNNGV.

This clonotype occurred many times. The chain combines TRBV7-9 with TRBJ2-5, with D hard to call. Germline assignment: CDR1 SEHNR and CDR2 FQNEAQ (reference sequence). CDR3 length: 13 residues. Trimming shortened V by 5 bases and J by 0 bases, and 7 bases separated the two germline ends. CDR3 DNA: TGTGCCAGCAGCGAAACCTACCAAGAGACCCAGTACTTC. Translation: CASSETYQETQYF.

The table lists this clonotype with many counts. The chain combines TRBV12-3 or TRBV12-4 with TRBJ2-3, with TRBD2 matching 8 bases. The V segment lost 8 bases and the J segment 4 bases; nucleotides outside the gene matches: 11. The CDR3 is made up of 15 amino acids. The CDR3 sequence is CASQVREGRADTQYF. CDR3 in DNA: TGTGCCAGCCAAGTCCGGGAGGGCCGTGCAGATACGCAGTATTTT.

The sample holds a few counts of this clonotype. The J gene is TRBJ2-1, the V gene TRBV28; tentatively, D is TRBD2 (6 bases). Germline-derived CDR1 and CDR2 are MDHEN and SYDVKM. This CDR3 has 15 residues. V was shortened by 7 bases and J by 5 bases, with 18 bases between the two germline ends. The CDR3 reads CASTTVVIADNEQFF. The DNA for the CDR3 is TGTGCCAGCACAACCGTCGTGATAGCGGACAATGAGCAGTTCTTC.

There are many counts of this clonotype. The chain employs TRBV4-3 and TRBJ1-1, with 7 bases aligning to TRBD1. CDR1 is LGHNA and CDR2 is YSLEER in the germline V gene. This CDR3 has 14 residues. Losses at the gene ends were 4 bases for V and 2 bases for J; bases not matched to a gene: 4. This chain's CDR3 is CASSRDSRNTEAFF. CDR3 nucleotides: TGCGCCAGCAGCCGGGACAGCCGAAACACTGAAGCTTTCTTT.

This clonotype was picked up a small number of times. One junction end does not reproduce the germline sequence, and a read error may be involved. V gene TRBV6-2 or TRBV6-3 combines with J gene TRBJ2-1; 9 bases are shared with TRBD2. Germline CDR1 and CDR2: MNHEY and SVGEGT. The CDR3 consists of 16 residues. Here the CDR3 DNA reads TGTGCCAGCAGTCGGACCGGGACTAGCAGATACAGTGAGCAGTTCTTC. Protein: CASSRTGTSRYSEQFF.

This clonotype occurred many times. The CDR3 region is CASTLAGVSDTQYF. CDR3 bases: TGTGCCAGCACGCTAGCGGGAGTGTCAGATACGCAGTATTTT. J is TRBJ2-3 and V is TRBV28; 10 bases are a match to TRBD2. The CDR3 runs 14 residues. Per germline, CDR1 MDHEN and CDR2 SYDVKM. The V gene end was trimmed by 7 bases and the J gene end by 4 bases; junction bases not matched to a gene: 5. The full variable domain, with the rest looked up from reference TRBV28 and TRBJ2-3, is DVKVTQSSRYLVKRTGEKVFLECVQDMDHENMFWYRQDPGLGLRLIYFSYDVKMKEKGDIPEGYSVSREKKERFSLILESASTNQTSMYLCASTLAGVSDTQYFGPGTRLTVL.

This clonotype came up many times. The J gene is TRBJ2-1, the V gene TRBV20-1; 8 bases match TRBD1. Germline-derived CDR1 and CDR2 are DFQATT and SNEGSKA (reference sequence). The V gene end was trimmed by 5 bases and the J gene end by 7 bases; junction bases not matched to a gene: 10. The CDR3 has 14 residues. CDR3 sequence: CSASRTGMGNEQFF. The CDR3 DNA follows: TGCAGTGCTTCGCGGACAGGGATGGGGAATGAGCAGTTCTTC.

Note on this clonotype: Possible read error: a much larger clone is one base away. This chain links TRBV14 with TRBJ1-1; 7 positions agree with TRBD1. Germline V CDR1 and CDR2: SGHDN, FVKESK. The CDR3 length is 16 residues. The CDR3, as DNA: TGTGCCAGCAGCGCGGACAGGTTTACCTTGAACACTGGAGCTTTCTTT. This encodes CASSADRFTLNTGAFF.